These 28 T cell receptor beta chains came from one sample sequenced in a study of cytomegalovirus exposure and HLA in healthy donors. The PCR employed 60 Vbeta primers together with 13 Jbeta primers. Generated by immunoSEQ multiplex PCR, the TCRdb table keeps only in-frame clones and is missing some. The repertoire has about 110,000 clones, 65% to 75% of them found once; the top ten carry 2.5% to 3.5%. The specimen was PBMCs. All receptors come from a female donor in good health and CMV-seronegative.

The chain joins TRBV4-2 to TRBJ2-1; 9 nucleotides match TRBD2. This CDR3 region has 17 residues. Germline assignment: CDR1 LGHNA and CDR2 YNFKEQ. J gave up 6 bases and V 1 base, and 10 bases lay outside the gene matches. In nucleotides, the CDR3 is TGTGCCAGCAGCCAAGTGTTTGCGGGAGGGAGGAGCAATGAGCAGTTCTTC. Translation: CASSQVFAGGRSNEQFF.

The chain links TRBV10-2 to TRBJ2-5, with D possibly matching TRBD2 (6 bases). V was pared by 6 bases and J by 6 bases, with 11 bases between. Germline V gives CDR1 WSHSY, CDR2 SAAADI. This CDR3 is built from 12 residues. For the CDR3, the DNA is TGCGCCAGCAGCGGGGGTATGAAGACCCAGTACTTC. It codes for CASSGGMKTQYF.

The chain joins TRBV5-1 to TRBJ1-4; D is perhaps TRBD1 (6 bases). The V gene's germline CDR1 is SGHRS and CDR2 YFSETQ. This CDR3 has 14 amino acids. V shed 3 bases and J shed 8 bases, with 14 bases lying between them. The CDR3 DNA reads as TGCGCCAGCAGCTCGACAGGAGGTGGAGAAAAACTGTTTTTT. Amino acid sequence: CASSSTGGGEKLFF.

CDR3 coding DNA: TGTGCCATCAGTGATCCGAGCTCCTACAATGAGCAGTTCTTC. Translation: CAISDPSSYNEQFF. The chain uses TRBV10-3 and TRBJ2-1; D not resolved. This CDR3 contains 14 residues. V lost 3 bases and J 0 bases, leaving 6 bases between the germline ends. Germline V CDR1 and CDR2: ENHRY, SYGVKD.

The CDR3 region has the DNA TGCGCCAGCAGTGAGACCAGGACAGGGAGGAACGAGCAGTACTTC. This codes for CASSETRTGRNEQYF. The chain recombines TRBV10-2 with TRBJ2-7; 8 bases fit TRBD1. Per the germline V gene, CDR1 is WSHSY and CDR2 is SAAADI. This CDR3 comprises 15 residues. Trimming took 2 bases from V and 5 from J; bases not matched to a gene: 8.

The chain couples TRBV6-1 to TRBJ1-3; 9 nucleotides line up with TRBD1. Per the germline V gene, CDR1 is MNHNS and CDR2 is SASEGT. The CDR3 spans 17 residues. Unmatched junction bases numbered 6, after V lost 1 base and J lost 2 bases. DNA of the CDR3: TGTGCCAGCAGTGAAGGACTGGACAGGGGTACTGGAAACACCATATATTTT. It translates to CASSEGLDRGTGNTIYF.

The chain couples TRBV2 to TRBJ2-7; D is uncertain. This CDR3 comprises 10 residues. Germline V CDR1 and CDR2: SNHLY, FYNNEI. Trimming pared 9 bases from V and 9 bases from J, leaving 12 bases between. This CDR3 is CASIAHGQYF. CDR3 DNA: TGTGCCAGTATAGCTCACGGGCAGTACTTC.

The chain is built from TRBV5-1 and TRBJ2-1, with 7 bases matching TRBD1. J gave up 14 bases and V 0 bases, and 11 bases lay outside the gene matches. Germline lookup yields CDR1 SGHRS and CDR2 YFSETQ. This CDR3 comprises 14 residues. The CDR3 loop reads CASSLDRGPSSKFF. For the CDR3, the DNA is TGCGCCAGCAGCTTGGACAGGGGCCCTTCAAGTAAGTTCTTC.

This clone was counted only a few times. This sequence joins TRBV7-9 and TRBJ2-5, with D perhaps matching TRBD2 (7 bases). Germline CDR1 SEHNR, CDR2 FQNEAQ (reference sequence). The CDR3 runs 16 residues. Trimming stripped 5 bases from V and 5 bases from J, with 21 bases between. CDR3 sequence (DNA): TGTGCCAGCAGCCCCAGGGGCGCGGGGGCCATGGAGACCCAGTACTTC. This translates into CASSPRGAGAMETQYF.

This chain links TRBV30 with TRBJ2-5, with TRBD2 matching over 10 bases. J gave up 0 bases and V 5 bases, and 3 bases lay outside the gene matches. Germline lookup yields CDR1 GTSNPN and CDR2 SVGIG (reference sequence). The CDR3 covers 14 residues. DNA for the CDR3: TGTGCCTGGCGACTAGCGGGTTACCAAGAGACCCAGTACTTC. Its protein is CAWRLAGYQETQYF.

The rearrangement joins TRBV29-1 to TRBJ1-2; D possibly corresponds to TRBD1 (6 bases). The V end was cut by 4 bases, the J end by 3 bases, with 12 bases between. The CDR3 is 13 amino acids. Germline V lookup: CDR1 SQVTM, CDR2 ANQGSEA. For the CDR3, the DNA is TGCAGCGTTGGAACAGGGTCGGACTATGGCTACACCTTC. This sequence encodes CSVGTGSDYGYTF.

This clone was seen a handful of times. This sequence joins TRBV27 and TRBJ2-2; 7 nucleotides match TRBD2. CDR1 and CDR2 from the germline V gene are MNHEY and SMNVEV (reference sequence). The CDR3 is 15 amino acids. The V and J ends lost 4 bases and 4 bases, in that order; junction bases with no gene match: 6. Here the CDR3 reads CASSSPGRRTGELFF. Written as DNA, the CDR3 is TGTGCCAGCAGTTCCCCCGGGAGGCGCACCGGGGAGCTGTTTTTT.

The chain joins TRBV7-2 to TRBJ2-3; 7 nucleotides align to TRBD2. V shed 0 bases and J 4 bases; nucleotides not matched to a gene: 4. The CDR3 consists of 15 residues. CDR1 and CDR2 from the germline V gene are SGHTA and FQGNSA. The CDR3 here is CASSLAGGPPDTQYF. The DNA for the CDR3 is TGTGCCAGCAGCTTAGCGGGAGGGCCTCCAGATACGCAGTATTTT. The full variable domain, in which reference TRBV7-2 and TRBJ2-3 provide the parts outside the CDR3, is GAGVSQSPSNKVTEKGKDVELRCDPISGHTALYWYRQSLGQGLEFLIYFQGNSAPDKSGLPSDRFSAERTGGSVSTLTIQRTQQEDSAVYLCASSLAGGPPDTQYFGPGTRLTVL.

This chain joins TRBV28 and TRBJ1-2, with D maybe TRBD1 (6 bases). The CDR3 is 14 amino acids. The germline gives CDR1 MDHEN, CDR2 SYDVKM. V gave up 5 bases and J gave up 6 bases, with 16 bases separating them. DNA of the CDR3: TGTGCCAGCAGTCAAAATACAGGGAAAGATGGCTACACCTTC. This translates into CASSQNTGKDGYTF.

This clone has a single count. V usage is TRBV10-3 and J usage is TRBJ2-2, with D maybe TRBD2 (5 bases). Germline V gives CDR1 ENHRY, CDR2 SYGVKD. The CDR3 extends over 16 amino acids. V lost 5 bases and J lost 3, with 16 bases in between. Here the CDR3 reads CAISPTSGRDTGELFF. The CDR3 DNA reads TGTGCCATCAGTCCAACATCCGGGCGGGACACCGGGGAGCTGTTTTTT.

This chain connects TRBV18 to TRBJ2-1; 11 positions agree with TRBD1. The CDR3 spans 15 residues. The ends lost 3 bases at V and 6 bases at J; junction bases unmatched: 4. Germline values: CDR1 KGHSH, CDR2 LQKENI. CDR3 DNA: TGTGCCAGCTCACCCGGGACAGGGGGTTTCAATGAGCAGTTCTTC. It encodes CASSPGTGGFNEQFF.

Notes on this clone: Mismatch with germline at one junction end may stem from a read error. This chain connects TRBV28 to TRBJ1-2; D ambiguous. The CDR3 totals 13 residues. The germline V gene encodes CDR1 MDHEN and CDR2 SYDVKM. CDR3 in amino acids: CASSLSPNSGYTF. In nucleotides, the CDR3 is TGTGCCAGCAGTTTGTCCCCTAACTCTGGCTACACCTTC.

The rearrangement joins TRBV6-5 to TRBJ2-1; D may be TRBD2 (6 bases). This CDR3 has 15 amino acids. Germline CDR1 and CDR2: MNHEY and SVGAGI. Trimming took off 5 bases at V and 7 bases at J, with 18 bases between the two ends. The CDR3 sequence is CASSPYPGTQNEQFF. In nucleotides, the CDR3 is TGTGCCAGCAGTCCCTACCCCGGGACTCAAAATGAGCAGTTCTTC.

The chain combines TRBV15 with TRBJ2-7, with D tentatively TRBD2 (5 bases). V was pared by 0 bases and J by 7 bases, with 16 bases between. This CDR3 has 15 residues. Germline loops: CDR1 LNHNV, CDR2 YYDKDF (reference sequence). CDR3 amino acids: CATSRDLIPSGEQYF. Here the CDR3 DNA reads TGTGCCACCAGCAGAGATCTTATCCCCTCGGGGGAGCAGTACTTC.

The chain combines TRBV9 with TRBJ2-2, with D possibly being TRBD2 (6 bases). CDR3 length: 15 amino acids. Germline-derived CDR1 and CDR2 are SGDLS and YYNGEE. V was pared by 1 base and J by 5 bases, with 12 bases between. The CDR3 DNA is TGTGCCAGCAGCGTAATGGACTACGGAACCGGGGAGCTGTTTTTT. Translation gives CASSVMDYGTGELFF.

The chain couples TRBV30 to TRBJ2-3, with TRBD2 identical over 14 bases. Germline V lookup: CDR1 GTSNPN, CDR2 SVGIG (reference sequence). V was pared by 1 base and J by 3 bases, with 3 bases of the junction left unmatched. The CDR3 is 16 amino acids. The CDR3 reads CAWSEGLAGGTDTQYF. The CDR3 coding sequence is TGTGCCTGGAGTGAAGGACTAGCGGGAGGAACAGATACGCAGTATTTT.

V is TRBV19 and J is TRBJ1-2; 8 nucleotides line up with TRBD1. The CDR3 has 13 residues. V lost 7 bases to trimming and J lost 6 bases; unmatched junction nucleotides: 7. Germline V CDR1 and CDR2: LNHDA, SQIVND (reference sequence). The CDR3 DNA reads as TGTGCCAGTAACAAAGGACAGGGTGATGGCTACACCTTC. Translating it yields CASNKGQGDGYTF.

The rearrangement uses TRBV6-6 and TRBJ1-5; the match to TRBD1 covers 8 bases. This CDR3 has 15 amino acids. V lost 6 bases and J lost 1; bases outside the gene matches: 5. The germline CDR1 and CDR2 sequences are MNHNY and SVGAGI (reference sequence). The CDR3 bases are TGTGCCAGCAGGCAGACAGGGGTAAGCAATCAGCCCCAGCATTTT. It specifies CASRQTGVSNQPQHF.

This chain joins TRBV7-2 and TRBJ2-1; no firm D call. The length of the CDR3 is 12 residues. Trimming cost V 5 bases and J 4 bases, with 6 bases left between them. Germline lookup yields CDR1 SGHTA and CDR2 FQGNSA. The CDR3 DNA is TGTGCCAGCAGCCCAGATTACAATGAGCAGTTCTTC. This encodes CASSPDYNEQFF.

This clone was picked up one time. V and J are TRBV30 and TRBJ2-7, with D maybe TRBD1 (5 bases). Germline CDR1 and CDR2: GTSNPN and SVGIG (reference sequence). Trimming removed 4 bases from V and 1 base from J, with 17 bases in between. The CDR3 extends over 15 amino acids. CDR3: CAWTGHARGSYEQYF. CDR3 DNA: TGTGCCTGGACCGGACACGCAAGGGGTTCCTACGAGCAGTACTTC.

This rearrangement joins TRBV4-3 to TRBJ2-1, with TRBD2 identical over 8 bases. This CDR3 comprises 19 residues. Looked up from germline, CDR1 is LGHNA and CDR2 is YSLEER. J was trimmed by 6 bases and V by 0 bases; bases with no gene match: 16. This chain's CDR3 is CASSQDLLLTASGSNEQFF. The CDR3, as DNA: TGCGCCAGCAGCCAAGATCTCCTCCTGACTGCTAGCGGGTCCAATGAGCAGTTCTTC.

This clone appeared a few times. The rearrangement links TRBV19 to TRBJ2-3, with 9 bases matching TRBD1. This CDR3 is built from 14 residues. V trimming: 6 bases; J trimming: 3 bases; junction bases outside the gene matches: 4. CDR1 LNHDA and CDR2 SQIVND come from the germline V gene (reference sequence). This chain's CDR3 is CASRKTGGTDTQYF. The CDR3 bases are TGTGCCAGTAGGAAGACAGGGGGGACAGATACGCAGTATTTT.

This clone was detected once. CDR3 coding DNA: TGTGCCAGCATGCAGGGGGCGTGGACCGGGGAGCTGTTTTTT. It codes for CASMQGAWTGELFF. The chain carries TRBV6-6 and TRBJ2-2, with 8 bases identical to TRBD1. The CDR3 length is 14 residues. Germline-derived CDR1 and CDR2 are MNHNY and SVGAGI (reference sequence). Trimming took 7 bases from V and 5 from J; bases not matched to a gene: 6.